The T cell receptor beta chain under discussion was sequenced for a study of human T cells and chemical hapten exposure. Study background: A patient group, mainly female, showed alopecia areata, totalis or universalis.

This clonotype has ten or more counts. V lost 3 bases and J 5 bases, leaving 14 bases between the germline ends. The CDR3 consists of 14 residues. CDR1 SGHTA and CDR2 FQGNSA come from the germline V gene. Time point noted: patch test 2, 6 weeks after DPC sensitization. The treatment here: therapeutic diphenylcyclopropenone sensitization with weekly scalp DPC. TCRdb processed the RACE reads anew with MiXCR; each CDR3 protein has one entry. The sample carries about 110,000 distinct CDR3 sequences, less than 10% recorded once. This chain connects TRBV7-2 to TRBJ2-7; TRBD1 is a possible D gene (6 bases). The clonotype was recovered from a woman aged 40 to 49 with alopecia areata. Some clones in this sample may be carry-over from other donors' samples. The sequenced sample was whole blood, obtained in connection with sensitization to the hapten diphenylcyclopropenone (DPC). The CDR3: CASSLGAGMHEQYF. For the CDR3, the DNA is TGTGCCAGCAGCTTGGGGGCAGGGATGCACGAGCAGTACTTC.